This TCR beta chain was sequenced in a study of vaccination and CD4 T cells after COVID-19. Study findings and constraints: The cohort comprised relatively few convalescent patients, and no early post-infection timepoints were analyzed.

Of note for this clonotype: The antigen is undetermined.

Sequence data for DNA of cultured CD4+ T cells were generated by the Oncomine TCR Beta short-read assay. The authors extracted genomic DNA from cultured CD4+ T cells. TCRdb re-analysed the PCR reads in MiXCR, keeping a single row per CDR3 protein. The sample carries 13,000 or so distinct CDR3 sequences, about 46% recorded once. Treatment: roughly 11-day PBMC culture with coronavirus spike peptide pools or control peptides (ViraFEST assay). Trimming pared 6 bases from V and 1 base from J, leaving 16 bases between. The CDR3 is 15 residues long. Germline lookup yields CDR1 SGHRS and CDR2 YFSETQ. The rearrangement uses TRBV5-1 and TRBJ1-1; weak D call: TRBD1 (5 bases). The receptor was isolated from a human donor who had recovered from COVID-19. Source material: CD4+ T cells from blood, cultured in vitro. The CDR3 region is CASNPSGQENTEAFF. Here the CDR3 DNA reads TGCGCCAGCAACCCCTCAGGGCAGGAGAACACTGAAGCTTTCTTT.